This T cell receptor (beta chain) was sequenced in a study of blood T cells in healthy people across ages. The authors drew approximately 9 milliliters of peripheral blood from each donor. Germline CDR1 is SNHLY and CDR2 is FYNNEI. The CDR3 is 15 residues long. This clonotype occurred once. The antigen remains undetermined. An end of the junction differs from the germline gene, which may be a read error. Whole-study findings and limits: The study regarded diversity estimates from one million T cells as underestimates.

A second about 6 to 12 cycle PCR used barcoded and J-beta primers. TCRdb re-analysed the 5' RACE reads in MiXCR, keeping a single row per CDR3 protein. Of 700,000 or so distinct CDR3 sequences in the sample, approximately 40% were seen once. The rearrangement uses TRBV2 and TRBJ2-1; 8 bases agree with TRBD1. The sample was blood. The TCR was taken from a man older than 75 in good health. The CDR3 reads CASGLQGAGTGELFF. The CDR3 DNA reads TGTGCCAGCGGGTTGCAGGGGGCTGGCACCGGGGAGCTGTTCTTC.